A selection of T cell receptor beta chains follows, all from one sample in a study of cytomegalovirus exposure and HLA in healthy donors. Produced via immunoSEQ multiplex PCR; TCRdb's table is partial and in-frame only. In the table there are around 92,000 clones, around four fifths of which are singletons. What was sequenced was PBMCs. All receptors come from a female donor in good health and CMV-seropositive. The CDR3 runs from the conserved cysteine through the conserved F or W. The D gene is left open where the match is weak. The size field is filled for only some rows; it gives once, few, many or a size class.

v_call: TRBV29-1
j_call: TRBJ1-1
d_call: TRBD1
clone_size: NA
cdr3_aa: CSVEGTGSLKAEAFF
cdr3_nt: TGCAGCGTGGAAGGGACAGGGTCGTTGAAGGCTGAAGCTTTCTTT

v_call: TRBV6-5
j_call: TRBJ1-1
d_call: NA
clone_size: few
cdr3_aa: CASSYREHTEAFF
cdr3_nt: TGTGCCAGCAGTTACCGAGAGCACACTGAAGCTTTCTTT

v_call: TRBV10-1
j_call: TRBJ1-5
d_call: NA
clone_size: NA
cdr3_aa: CASSERGHIYSNQPQHF
cdr3_nt: TGCGCCAGCAGTGAGAGGGGACATATATATAGCAATCAGCCCCAGCATTTT

v_call: TRBV12-5
j_call: TRBJ2-5
d_call: NA
clone_size: few
cdr3_aa: CASAVGGGETQYF
cdr3_nt: TGTGCTAGTGCCGTCGGAGGAGGAGAGACCCAGTACTTC

v_call: TRBV7-9
j_call: TRBJ2-1
d_call: TRBD2
clone_size: NA
cdr3_aa: CASSPRSSTTSGDNQFF
cdr3_nt: TGTGCCAGCAGCCCAAGGTCATCTACGACTAGCGGGGATAATCAGTTCTTC

v_call: TRBV25-1
j_call: TRBJ2-6
d_call: TRBD1
clone_size: NA
cdr3_aa: CASSLTGLGGANVLTF
cdr3_nt: TGTGCCAGCAGCCTGACAGGGCTCGGTGGGGCCAACGTCCTGACTTTC

v_call: TRBV25-1
j_call: TRBJ2-2
d_call: NA
clone_size: NA
cdr3_aa: CASSDHGGTGELFF
cdr3_nt: TGTGCCAGCAGTGATCATGGGGGGACCGGGGAGCTGTTTTTT

v_call: TRBV5-4
j_call: TRBJ1-5
d_call: NA
clone_size: NA
cdr3_aa: CASSLGGSNQPQHF
cdr3_nt: TGTGCCAGCAGCCTGGGGGGCAGCAATCAGCCCCAGCATTTT

v_call: TRBV2
j_call: TRBJ1-1
d_call: NA
clone_size: NA
cdr3_aa: CASRQTVVNTEAFF
cdr3_nt: TGTGCCAGCAGACAGACAGTAGTGAACACTGAAGCTTTCTTT

v_call: TRBV6-1
j_call: TRBJ1-6
d_call: NA
clone_size: NA
cdr3_aa: CASSEPAQGSYNSPLHF
cdr3_nt: TGTGCCAGCAGTGAACCAGCTCAGGGGTCCTATAATTCACCCCTCCACTTT

v_call: TRBV4-2
j_call: TRBJ1-5
d_call: TRBD1
clone_size: NA
cdr3_aa: CASSQDRNSNQPQHF
cdr3_nt: TGTGCCAGCAGCCAGGACAGGAATAGCAATCAGCCCCAGCATTTT

v_call: TRBV7-9
j_call: TRBJ1-3
d_call: NA
clone_size: NA
cdr3_aa: CASSPNRVSGNTIYF
cdr3_nt: TGTGCCAGCAGCCCAAACAGGGTTTCTGGAAACACCATATATTTT

v_call: TRBV7-9
j_call: TRBJ1-1
d_call: NA
clone_size: NA
cdr3_aa: CASSRRLNTEAFF
cdr3_nt: TGTGCCAGCAGCCGGAGACTCAACACTGAAGCTTTCTTT

v_call: TRBV9
j_call: TRBJ1-2
d_call: NA
clone_size: NA
cdr3_aa: CASSGVFGYTF
cdr3_nt: TGTGCCAGCAGCGGCGTCTTTGGCTACACCTTC

v_call: TRBV7-9
j_call: TRBJ1-1
d_call: TRBD1
clone_size: NA
cdr3_aa: CASSRTGLNTEAFF
cdr3_nt: TGTGCCAGCAGCAGGACAGGGTTGAACACTGAAGCTTTCTTT

v_call: TRBV5-1
j_call: TRBJ1-2
d_call: NA
clone_size: NA
cdr3_aa: CASSPPSTTRIYGYTF
cdr3_nt: TGCGCCAGCAGCCCGCCCTCGACGACGCGGATCTATGGCTACACCTTC

v_call: TRBV6-5
j_call: TRBJ2-1
d_call: TRBD1
clone_size: NA
cdr3_aa: CASSYFRDRGYNEQFF
cdr3_nt: TGTGCCAGCAGTTACTTCCGGGACAGGGGCTACAATGAGCAGTTCTTC

v_call: TRBV4-1
j_call: TRBJ1-3
d_call: NA
clone_size: few
cdr3_aa: CASSQDAGPGNTIYF
cdr3_nt: TGCGCCAGCAGCCAAGATGCAGGGCCTGGGAACACCATATATTTT

v_call: TRBV19
j_call: TRBJ2-7
d_call: TRBD1
clone_size: once
cdr3_aa: CASSRTGATYEQYF
cdr3_nt: TGTGCCAGTAGTAGGACAGGGGCGACCTACGAGCAGTACTTC

v_call: TRBV29-1
j_call: TRBJ2-7
d_call: NA
clone_size: NA
cdr3_aa: CSARGDKSYEQYF
cdr3_nt: TGCAGCGCCAGGGGGGACAAATCCTACGAGCAGTACTTC

v_call: TRBV5-1
j_call: TRBJ2-7
d_call: NA
clone_size: NA
cdr3_aa: CASSFDRYEQYF
cdr3_nt: TGCGCCAGCAGCTTTGACAGGTACGAGCAGTACTTC

v_call: TRBV27
j_call: TRBJ2-7
d_call: TRBD2
clone_size: NA
cdr3_aa: CASRPGLYNEQYF
cdr3_nt: TGTGCCAGCAGACCGGGACTATACAACGAGCAGTACTTC

v_call: TRBV11-2
j_call: TRBJ2-3
d_call: TRBD1
clone_size: NA
cdr3_aa: CASSFDRGMGTDTQYF
cdr3_nt: TGTGCCAGCAGCTTCGACAGGGGAATGGGCACAGATACGCAGTATTTT

v_call: TRBV21-1
j_call: TRBJ1-3
d_call: NA
clone_size: NA
cdr3_aa: CASSKGEGFSGNTIYF
cdr3_nt: TGTGCCAGCAGCAAAGGGGAGGGCTTCTCTGGAAACACCATATATTTT

v_call: TRBV7-8
j_call: TRBJ2-2
d_call: TRBD2
clone_size: NA
cdr3_aa: CASSFLAGVTGELFF
cdr3_nt: TGTGCCAGCAGCTTCCTAGCGGGGGTCACCGGGGAGCTGTTTTTT

v_call: TRBV19
j_call: TRBJ2-7
d_call: TRBD1
clone_size: NA
cdr3_aa: CASSSSGQGDEQYF
cdr3_nt: TGTGCCAGTAGTTCCTCGGGACAGGGGGACGAGCAGTACTTC

v_call: TRBV30
j_call: TRBJ2-7
d_call: NA
clone_size: NA
cdr3_aa: CAWKHIAGADPYEQYF
cdr3_nt: TGTGCCTGGAAGCACATCGCAGGGGCCGACCCTTACGAGCAGTACTTC

v_call: TRBV5-6
j_call: TRBJ1-1
d_call: TRBD1
clone_size: NA
cdr3_aa: CASSLVWDRGQGTEAFF
cdr3_nt: TGTGCCAGCAGCTTGGTTTGGGACAGGGGGCAGGGCACTGAAGCTTTCTTT

v_call: TRBV4-1
j_call: TRBJ1-2
d_call: TRBD1
clone_size: NA
cdr3_aa: CASSQGDRTLDGYTF
cdr3_nt: TGCGCCAGCAGCCAAGGGGACAGGACCCTCGATGGCTACACCTTC

v_call: TRBV2
j_call: TRBJ2-3
d_call: NA
clone_size: NA
cdr3_aa: CASNYMLTDTQYF
cdr3_nt: TGTGCCAGCAATTACATGCTCACAGATACGCAGTATTTT

v_call: TRBV11-2
j_call: TRBJ2-3
d_call: TRBD2
clone_size: NA
cdr3_aa: CASSRSGRALDTQYF
cdr3_nt: TGTGCCAGCAGCCGTAGCGGGAGGGCCCTAGATACGCAGTATTTT

v_call: TRBV4-1
j_call: TRBJ2-5
d_call: TRBD2
clone_size: NA
cdr3_aa: CASSQFRSGEETQYF
cdr3_nt: TGCGCCAGCAGCCAATTTCGGAGCGGGGAAGAGACCCAGTACTTC

v_call: TRBV6-1
j_call: TRBJ1-2
d_call: TRBD1
clone_size: NA
cdr3_aa: CASLQGNYGYTF
cdr3_nt: TGTGCCAGCTTACAGGGGAACTATGGCTACACCTTC

v_call: TRBV12-1
j_call: TRBJ2-1
d_call: NA
clone_size: NA
cdr3_aa: CASSFAAGGDEQFF
cdr3_nt: TGTGCCAGCAGCTTTGCAGCAGGGGGCGATGAGCAGTTCTTC

v_call: TRBV2
j_call: TRBJ2-6
d_call: TRBD1
clone_size: NA
cdr3_aa: CASSEVRGHFSGANVLTF
cdr3_nt: TGTGCCAGCAGTGAAGTTAGGGGGCACTTCTCTGGGGCCAACGTCCTGACTTTC

v_call: TRBV5-1
j_call: TRBJ2-1
d_call: TRBD1
clone_size: NA
cdr3_aa: CASTGQGYVEQFF
cdr3_nt: TGCGCCAGCACAGGACAGGGTTATGTTGAGCAGTTCTTC

v_call: TRBV19
j_call: TRBJ1-2
d_call: TRBD1
clone_size: few
cdr3_aa: CASTGPRQGDGYTF
cdr3_nt: TGTGCCAGTACCGGGCCGCGACAGGGGGATGGCTACACCTTC

v_call: TRBV19
j_call: TRBJ1-2
d_call: TRBD1
clone_size: NA
cdr3_aa: CASSISTGTVAGYTF
cdr3_nt: TGTGCCAGTAGTATCTCGACCGGGACAGTAGCGGGCTACACCTTC

v_call: TRBV13
j_call: TRBJ2-7
d_call: NA
clone_size: NA
cdr3_aa: CASSIMRSYEYEQYF
cdr3_nt: TGTGCCAGCAGTATCATGCGTAGCTATGAGTACGAGCAGTACTTC

v_call: TRBV5-8
j_call: TRBJ2-5
d_call: NA
clone_size: NA
cdr3_aa: CASSAGQRVVQETQYF
cdr3_nt: TGTGCCAGCAGCGCCGGCCAGAGGGTGGTCCAAGAGACCCAGTACTTC

v_call: TRBV15
j_call: TRBJ1-1
d_call: NA
clone_size: NA
cdr3_aa: CATSREGRGGEAFF
cdr3_nt: TGTGCCACCAGCAGAGAGGGGAGGGGGGGTGAAGCTTTCTTT

v_call: TRBV2
j_call: TRBJ2-6
d_call: TRBD1
clone_size: NA
cdr3_aa: CASSRDRGSGANVLTF
cdr3_nt: TGTGCCAGCAGTAGGGACAGGGGGTCTGGGGCCAACGTCCTGACTTTC

v_call: TRBV28
j_call: TRBJ1-4
d_call: NA
clone_size: NA
cdr3_aa: CASSLSLGALEKLFF
cdr3_nt: TGTGCCAGCAGTTTATCGCTGGGGGCATTGGAAAAACTGTTTTTT

v_call: TRBV9
j_call: TRBJ2-3
d_call: NA
clone_size: few
cdr3_aa: CASSAHGQSTDTQYF
cdr3_nt: TGTGCCAGCAGCGCCCATGGACAGAGCACAGATACGCAGTATTTT

v_call: TRBV19
j_call: TRBJ2-3
d_call: TRBD2
clone_size: NA
cdr3_aa: CASSSRLAGGPVKDTQYF
cdr3_nt: TGTGCCAGTAGTTCTCGACTAGCGGGAGGGCCGGTGAAAGATACGCAGTATTTT

v_call: TRBV7-2
j_call: TRBJ1-2
d_call: NA
clone_size: once
cdr3_aa: CATTRNPNNYGYTF
cdr3_nt: TGTGCCACAACCAGAAATCCGAACAACTATGGCTACACCTTC

v_call: TRBV15
j_call: TRBJ2-7
d_call: NA
clone_size: NA
cdr3_aa: CATSRDPSSDEQYF
cdr3_nt: TGTGCCACCAGCAGAGATCCGTCTAGCGACGAGCAGTACTTC

v_call: TRBV6-1
j_call: TRBJ2-1
d_call: TRBD2
clone_size: NA
cdr3_aa: CASSELAGGYNEQFF
cdr3_nt: TGTGCCAGCAGTGAACTAGCGGGGGGCTACAATGAGCAGTTCTTC

v_call: TRBV6-6
j_call: TRBJ2-2
d_call: TRBD1
clone_size: NA
cdr3_aa: CASSYGDRNTGELFF
cdr3_nt: TGTGCCAGCAGTTACGGGGACAGGAACACCGGGGAGCTGTTTTTT

v_call: TRBV19
j_call: TRBJ1-5
d_call: NA
clone_size: NA
cdr3_aa: CASSTPDSYQPQHF
cdr3_nt: TGTGCCAGTAGTACGCCGGACAGTTATCAGCCCCAGCATTTT

v_call: TRBV19
j_call: TRBJ2-1
d_call: TRBD2
clone_size: NA
cdr3_aa: CASRPPQRELYNEQFF
cdr3_nt: TGTGCCAGTAGGCCTCCCCAGCGGGAGTTGTACAATGAGCAGTTCTTC

v_call: TRBV11-2
j_call: TRBJ2-7
d_call: TRBD2
clone_size: once
cdr3_aa: CASSLAPLAGDSYEQYF
cdr3_nt: TGTGCCAGCAGCTTAGCCCCCCTAGCGGGAGATTCTTACGAGCAGTACTTC

v_call: TRBV11-1
j_call: TRBJ1-1
d_call: NA
clone_size: NA
cdr3_aa: CASSFGGGRSGLGNTEAFF
cdr3_nt: TGTGCCAGCAGCTTTGGGGGGGGCCGGTCGGGTTTGGGGAACACTGAAGCTTTCTTT

v_call: TRBV7-9
j_call: TRBJ2-3
d_call: TRBD1
clone_size: NA
cdr3_aa: CASSLNPGGGTDTQYF
cdr3_nt: TGTGCCAGCAGCTTAAACCCAGGGGGAGGCACAGATACGCAGTATTTT

v_call: TRBV5-1
j_call: TRBJ1-1
d_call: NA
clone_size: NA
cdr3_aa: CASSFAAGPMNTEAFF
cdr3_nt: TGCGCCAGCAGCTTTGCGGCAGGGCCTATGAACACTGAAGCTTTCTTT

v_call: TRBV10-3
j_call: TRBJ1-2
d_call: NA
clone_size: NA
cdr3_aa: CAINGGDQGYTF
cdr3_nt: TGTGCCATCAATGGGGGGGACCAGGGCTACACCTTC

v_call: TRBV5-1
j_call: TRBJ2-1
d_call: NA
clone_size: NA
cdr3_aa: CASSVGLNNEQFF
cdr3_nt: TGCGCCAGCAGCGTTGGACTTAACAATGAGCAGTTCTTC